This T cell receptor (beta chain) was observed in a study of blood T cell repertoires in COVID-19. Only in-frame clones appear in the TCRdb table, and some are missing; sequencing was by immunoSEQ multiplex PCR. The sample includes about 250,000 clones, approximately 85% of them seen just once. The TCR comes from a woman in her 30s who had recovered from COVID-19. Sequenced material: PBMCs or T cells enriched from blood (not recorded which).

The CDR3 bases are TGCGCCAGCAGCTTGGACAGGGGCTCCTATGGCTACACCTTC. This translates into CASSLDRGSYGYTF. This chain uses TRBV5-1 with TRBJ1-2; 7 bases agree with TRBD1. CDR3 size: 14 residues. Trimming took 0 bases from V and 4 from J; bases not matched to a gene: 3. The V gene's germline CDR1 is SGHRS and CDR2 YFSETQ.